Listed below are T cell receptor beta chains from one sample, sequenced in a study of regulatory T cells in long-lasting Graves disease. TCRdb reprocessed the multiplex PCR reads with MiXCR, giving one entry per CDR3 protein. The sample has 550,000 to 700,000 distinct CDR3 sequences, around 15% seen once; the top ten hold 9.5% to 15%. The same sample was also used in a study of T cells in Graves' hyperthyroidism and ophthalmopathy.

The sequencing here drew on peripheral blood mononuclear cells (PBMCs), taken at new diagnosis, from a patient treated with antithyroid drugs. These receptors were taken from a man in his late teens or twenties with Graves disease. Each CDR3 is given without its conserved first and last residue. D genes are given only for firm matches.

v_gene	j_gene	d_gene	CDR3aa
TRBV27	TRBJ2-5	-	ASSLAGTLWETQY
TRBV3-1	TRBJ1-2	-	ASSQAPGDHGYT
TRBV20-1	TRBJ2-3	-	SAGTDTDTQY
TRBV27	TRBJ2-5	-	ASSPGLRQETQY
TRBV7-6	TRBJ1-1	-	ASSLGNEAF
TRBV9	TRBJ2-7	-	ASSVGGQSTYEQY
TRBV28	TRBJ2-3	-	ASSLPASTDTQY
TRBV7-2	TRBJ1-6	-	ASSLVTGDSPLH
TRBV12-3/TRBV12-4	TRBJ2-3	-	ASRRTAGMVDTQY
TRBV24-1	TRBJ2-3	TRBD2	ATSDPRGSSGRLTDTQY
TRBV5-1	TRBJ2-1	-	ASSLSAGSSSYNEQF
TRBV6-1	TRBJ2-7	TRBD2	ASSDRLAAYEQY
TRBV29-1	TRBJ1-4	-	SVGAGAANEKLF
TRBV7-2	TRBJ1-5	-	ASSLKGGNQPQH
TRBV5-1	TRBJ2-2	TRBD2	ASSPRLAGANTGELF
TRBV7-2	TRBJ1-1	-	ASSLGPRTEAF
TRBV20-1	TRBJ2-7	-	SADPATRGEQY
TRBV3-1	TRBJ2-3	TRBD2	ASSHLAGGTDTQY
TRBV30	TRBJ1-2	-	AWSRDHYGYT
TRBV20-1	TRBJ2-7	-	SAPTTWTTSSYEQY
TRBV10-1	TRBJ2-7	TRBD2	ASSEPEDRSIRTSGYYEQY
TRBV12-3/TRBV12-4	TRBJ1-3	TRBD1	ASSPRQGPGAIY
TRBV3-1	TRBJ2-1	-	ASSPDPGLYNEQF
TRBV7-9	TRBJ2-1	TRBD2	ANEASGTSGRAGSSYNEQF
TRBV29-1	TRBJ2-1	TRBD2	SVEGGSSPEQF
TRBV20-1	TRBJ2-1	-	SAQPRSIPTMRQF
TRBV20-1	TRBJ2-3	-	SATDYTQY
TRBV30	TRBJ2-5	TRBD1	AWARDRQETQY
TRBV11-1	TRBJ2-1	TRBD2	ASSLRSSGIYNEQF
TRBV7-3	TRBJ2-1	TRBD2	ASSLGLAGGPSYNEQF
TRBV6-2/TRBV6-3	TRBJ1-1	TRBD1	ASPTPHGTGSTEAF
TRBV2	TRBJ2-7	-	ASSIISEQY
TRBV29-1	TRBJ2-7	-	SVQRGPYEQY
TRBV27	TRBJ1-1	-	ASSSEGGWTEAF
TRBV11-2	TRBJ2-1	-	ASSLVVAASSYNEQF
TRBV3-1	TRBJ2-2	TRBD2	ASSQDPAGGIFNTGELF
TRBV20-1	TRBJ1-3	-	SAKLSGQNTIY